The 5 T cell receptor beta chains below were found in one sample sequenced in a study of blood T cells in healthy people across ages. The authors ran a second PCR of roughly 6 to 12 cycles using a sample-barcoded 5' primer and a J-beta primer mix. TCRdb used MiXCR to reprocess the 5' RACE reads, holding one entry per CDR3 protein. The sample holds approximately 810,000 distinct CDR3 sequences, approximately 35% seen once. Sequencing was done on a sample of blood. The receptors derive from a man aged 18 to 29 in good health.

The DNA for the CDR3 is TGCAGTGCTAGCAAGAGATCAGGGAGGGCAGATACGCAGTATTTT. Residues: CSASKRSGRADTQYF. The V and J genes are TRBV20-1 and TRBJ2-3, with 7 bases fitting TRBD2. The V segment lost 3 bases and the J segment 4 bases; nucleotides outside the gene matches: 10. Per the germline V gene, CDR1 is DFQATT and CDR2 is SNEGSKA (reference sequence). This CDR3 comprises 15 residues.

The CDR3 DNA reads TGCGCCAGCAGCTCCCGACAGGGTAACACCGGGGAGCTGTTTTTT. It encodes CASSSRQGNTGELFF. The chain carries TRBV5-1 and TRBJ2-2, with 7 bases lining up with TRBD1. This CDR3 is 15 amino acids long. The V segment lost 3 bases and the J segment 2 bases; nucleotides outside the gene matches: 4. Looked up from germline, CDR1 is SGHRS and CDR2 is YFSETQ.

This clonotype was recorded a few times. The V and J genes are TRBV27 and TRBJ2-3, with 8 bases identical to TRBD2. Germline CDR1 is MNHEY and CDR2 is SMNVEV (reference sequence). This CDR3 is 15 amino acids long. J was trimmed by 5 bases and V by 2 bases; bases with no gene match: 6. In DNA, the CDR3 is TGTGCCAGCAGTTTAAGGCGGGGGGCTGGAGATACGCAGTATTTT. Protein: CASSLRRGAGDTQYF.

The chain links TRBV29-1 to TRBJ2-5, with 11 bases that match TRBD1. Germline V gene sequence: CDR1 SQVTM, CDR2 ANQGSEA. The CDR3 covers 15 residues. V shed 0 bases and J 5 bases; nucleotides not matched to a gene: 5. The CDR3 sequence: CSVEDWDRGVETQYF. The CDR3 DNA is TGCAGCGTTGAAGACTGGGACAGGGGGGTCGAGACCCAGTACTTC.

The chain links TRBV14 to TRBJ2-7; 7 bases are a match to TRBD1. The junction had 12 bases not matched to a gene; V was cut back by 3 bases and J by 4 bases. The CDR3 contains 16 residues. Germline loops: CDR1 SGHDN, CDR2 FVKESK. This CDR3 is CASSHYPTGAGYEQYF. Here the CDR3 DNA reads TGTGCCAGCAGCCACTACCCTACAGGGGCTGGGTACGAGCAGTACTTC.